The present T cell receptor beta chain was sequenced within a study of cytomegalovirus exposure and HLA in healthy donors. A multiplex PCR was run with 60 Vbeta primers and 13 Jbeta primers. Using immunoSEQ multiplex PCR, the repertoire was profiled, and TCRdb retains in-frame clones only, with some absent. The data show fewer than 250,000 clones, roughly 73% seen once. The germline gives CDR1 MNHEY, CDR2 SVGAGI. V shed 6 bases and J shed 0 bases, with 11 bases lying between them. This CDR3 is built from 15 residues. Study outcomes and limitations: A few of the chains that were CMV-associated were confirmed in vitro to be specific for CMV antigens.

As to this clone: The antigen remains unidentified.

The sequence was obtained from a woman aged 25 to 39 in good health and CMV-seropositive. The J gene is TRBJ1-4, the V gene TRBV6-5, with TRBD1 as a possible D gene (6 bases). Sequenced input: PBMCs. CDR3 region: CASSPGVATNEKLFF. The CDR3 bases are TGTGCCAGCAGCCCAGGGGTTGCAACTAATGAAAAACTGTTTTTT.